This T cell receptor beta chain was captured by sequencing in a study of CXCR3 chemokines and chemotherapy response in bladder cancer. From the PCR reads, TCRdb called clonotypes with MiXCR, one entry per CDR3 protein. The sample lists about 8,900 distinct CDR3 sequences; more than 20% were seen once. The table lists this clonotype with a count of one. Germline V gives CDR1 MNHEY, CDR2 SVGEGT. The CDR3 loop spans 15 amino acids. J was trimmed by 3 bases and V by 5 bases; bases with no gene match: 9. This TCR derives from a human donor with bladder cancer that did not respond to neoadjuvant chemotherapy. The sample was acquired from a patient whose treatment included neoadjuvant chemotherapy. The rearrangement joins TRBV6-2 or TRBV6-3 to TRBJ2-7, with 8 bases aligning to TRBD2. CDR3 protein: CASSREGLGDYEQYF. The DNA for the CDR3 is TGTGCCAGCAGTCGGGAGGGGCTCGGGGACTACGAGCAGTACTTC.